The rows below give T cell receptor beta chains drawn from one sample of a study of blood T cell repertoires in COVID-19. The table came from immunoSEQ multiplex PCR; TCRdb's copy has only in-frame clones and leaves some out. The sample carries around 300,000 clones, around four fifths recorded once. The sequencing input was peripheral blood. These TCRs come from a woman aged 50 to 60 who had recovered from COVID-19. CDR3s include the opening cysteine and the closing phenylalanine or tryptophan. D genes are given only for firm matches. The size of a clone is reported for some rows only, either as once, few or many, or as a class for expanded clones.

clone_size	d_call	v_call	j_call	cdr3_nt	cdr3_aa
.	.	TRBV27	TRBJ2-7	TGTGCCAGCAGTCCCCCCTTAGCGCCTCCCTACGAGCAGTACTTC	CASSPPLAPPYEQYF
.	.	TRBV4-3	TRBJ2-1	TGCGCCAGCAGCCAATCGGAGCGGAGCTACAATGAGCAGTTCTTC	CASSQSERSYNEQFF
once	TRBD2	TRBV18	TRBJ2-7	TGTGCCAGCTCCCCGGGACTAAGCTACGAGCAGTACTTC	CASSPGLSYEQYF
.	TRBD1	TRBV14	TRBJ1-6	TGTGCCAGCAGCCTAACGGACAGGGGTTCACCCCTCCACTTT	CASSLTDRGSPLHF
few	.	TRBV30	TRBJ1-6	TGTGCCTGGAGCCGAGGCGGGACCGAGAATTCACCCCTCCACTTT	CAWSRGGTENSPLHF
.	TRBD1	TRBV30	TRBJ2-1	TGTGCCTGGAGCTTGGACAGGTTCAATGAGCAGTTCTTC	CAWSLDRFNEQFF
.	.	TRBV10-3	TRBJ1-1	TGTGCCATCAGTGAGTCGACCGTGGGCGTTGAAGCTTTCTTT	CAISESTVGVEAFF
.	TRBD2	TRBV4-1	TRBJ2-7	TGCGCCAGCAGCCAAGGGGCTAGCGGTGGAGACGAGCAGTACTTC	CASSQGASGGDEQYF
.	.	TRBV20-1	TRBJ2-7	TGCAGTGCTAGTTATAAGAGCGGTTCCTACGAGCAGTACTTC	CSASYKSGSYEQYF
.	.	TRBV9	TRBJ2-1	TGTGCCAGCAGCGTGGGGGGTGCGGGTTACAATGAGCAGTTCTTC	CASSVGGAGYNEQFF
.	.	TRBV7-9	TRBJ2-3	TGTGCCAGCAGCCGTATACAGGGTTCTAGCACAGATACGCAGTATTTT	CASSRIQGSSTDTQYF
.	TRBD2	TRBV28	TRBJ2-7	TGTGCCAGCAGCCCCGTGGGCGGGGGGATTCACGAGCAGTACTTC	CASSPVGGGIHEQYF
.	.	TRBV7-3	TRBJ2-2	TGTGCCAGCAGCTTAACGAGTCTGCCCACCGGGGAGCTGTTTTTT	CASSLTSLPTGELFF
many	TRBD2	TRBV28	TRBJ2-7	TGTGCCAGCAGTTTGACTAGCGGGAGGGTCGGCGAGCAGTACTTC	CASSLTSGRVGEQYF
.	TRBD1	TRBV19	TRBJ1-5	TGTGCCAGTAGTGATACAGGGGAACAGCCCCAGCATTTT	CASSDTGEQPQHF
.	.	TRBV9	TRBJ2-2	TGTGCCAGCAGCGAACTAAACACCGGGGAGCTGTTTTTT	CASSELNTGELFF
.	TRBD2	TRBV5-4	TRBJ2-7	TGTGCCAGCAGCTTAAGACTAGCGGGCGGGGCCTCCTACGAGCAGTACTTC	CASSLRLAGGASYEQYF
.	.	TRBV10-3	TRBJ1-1	TGTGCCATCAGTGATATCGGAGGCGGCAGGGGGAACACTGAAGCTTTCTTT	CAISDIGGGRGNTEAFF
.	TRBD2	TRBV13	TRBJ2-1	TGTGCCAGCAGCCTAGCGGGTAGCGGGAGGGCCAATGAGCAGTTCTTC	CASSLAGSGRANEQFF
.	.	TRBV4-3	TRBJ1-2	TGCGCCAGCAGCCTCCCTGGCTCTCCCCTCTATGGCTACACCTTC	CASSLPGSPLYGYTF
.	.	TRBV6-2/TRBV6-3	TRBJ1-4	TGTGCCAGCAGTTACTCGAAGGCGGCCGTTATAAATGAAAAACTGTTTTTT	CASSYSKAAVINEKLFF
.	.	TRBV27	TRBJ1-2	TGTGCCAGCAGTTCCACGGGAGGCGGCTACACCTTC	CASSSTGGGYTF
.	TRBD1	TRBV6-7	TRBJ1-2	TGTGCCAGCAGTCCCCGGGGTATCCAGGACAGGATTAACTATGGCTACACCTTC	CASSPRGIQDRINYGYTF
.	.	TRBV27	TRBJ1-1	TGTGCCAGCAGTCGGTTCGAGTACACTGAAGCTTTCTTT	CASSRFEYTEAFF
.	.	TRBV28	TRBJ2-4	TGTGCCAGCAGTTCGGACAGCTTTAAAAACATTCAGTACTTC	CASSSDSFKNIQYF
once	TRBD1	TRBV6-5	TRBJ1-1	TGTGCCTCCAGGGGGGCAGGGTACGATGTTGAAGCTTTCTTT	CASRGAGYDVEAFF
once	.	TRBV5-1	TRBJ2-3	TGCGCCAGCCGAGACGGGGTGAGCACAGATACGCAGTATTTT	CASRDGVSTDTQYF
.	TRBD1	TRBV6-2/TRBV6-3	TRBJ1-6	TGTGCCAGCAGTAGGTCGGGACAGAACAATTCACCCCTCCACTTT	CASSRSGQNNSPLHF
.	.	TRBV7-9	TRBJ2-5	TGTGCCAGCAGCCCCTCCTGGGGCGGTGAAGAGACCCAGTACTTC	CASSPSWGGEETQYF
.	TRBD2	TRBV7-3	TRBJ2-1	TGTGCCAGCAGCTTATACGGGGGGGATAGCTCCTACAATGAGCAGTTCTTC	CASSLYGGDSSYNEQFF
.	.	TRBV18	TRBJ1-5	TGTGCCAGCTCACCCCAGGGGCGTCTGGAGCCCCAGCATTTT	CASSPQGRLEPQHF
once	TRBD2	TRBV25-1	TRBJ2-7	TGTGCCAGTTCTATAGCGGGAGGCTCCTACGAGCAGTACTTC	CASSIAGGSYEQYF